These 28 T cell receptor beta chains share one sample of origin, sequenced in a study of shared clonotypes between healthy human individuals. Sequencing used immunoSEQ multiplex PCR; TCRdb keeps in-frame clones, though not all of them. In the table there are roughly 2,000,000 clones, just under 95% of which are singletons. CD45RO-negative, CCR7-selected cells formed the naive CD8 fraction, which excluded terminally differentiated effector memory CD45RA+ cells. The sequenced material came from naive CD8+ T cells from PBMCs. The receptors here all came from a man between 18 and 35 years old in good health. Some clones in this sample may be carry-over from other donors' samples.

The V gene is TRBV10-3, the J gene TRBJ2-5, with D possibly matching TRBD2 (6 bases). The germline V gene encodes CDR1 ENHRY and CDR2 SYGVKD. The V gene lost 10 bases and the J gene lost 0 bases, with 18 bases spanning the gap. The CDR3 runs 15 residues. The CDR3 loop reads CATQDLAEYQETQYF. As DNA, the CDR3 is TGTGCCACCCAGGACTTAGCGGAGTACCAAGAGACCCAGTACTTC.

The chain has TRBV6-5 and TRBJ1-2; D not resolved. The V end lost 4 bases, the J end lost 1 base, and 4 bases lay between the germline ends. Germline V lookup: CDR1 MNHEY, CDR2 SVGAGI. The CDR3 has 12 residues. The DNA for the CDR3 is TGTGCCAGCAGTTCTCTTAACTATGGCTACACCTTC. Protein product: CASSSLNYGYTF.

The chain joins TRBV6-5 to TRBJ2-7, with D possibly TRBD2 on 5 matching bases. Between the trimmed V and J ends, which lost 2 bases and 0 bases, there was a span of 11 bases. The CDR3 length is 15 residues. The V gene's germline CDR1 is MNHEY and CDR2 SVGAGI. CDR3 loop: CASSYPGVLSYEQYF. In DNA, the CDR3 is TGTGCCAGCAGTTACCCCGGGGTGCTCTCCTACGAGCAGTACTTC.

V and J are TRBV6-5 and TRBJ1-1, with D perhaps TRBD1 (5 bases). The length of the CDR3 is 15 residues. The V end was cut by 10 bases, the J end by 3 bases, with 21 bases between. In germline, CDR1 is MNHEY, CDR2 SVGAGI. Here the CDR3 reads CAISPRGRWDTEAFF. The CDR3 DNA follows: TGTGCCATCTCACCCCGGGGCAGGTGGGACACTGAAGCTTTCTTT.

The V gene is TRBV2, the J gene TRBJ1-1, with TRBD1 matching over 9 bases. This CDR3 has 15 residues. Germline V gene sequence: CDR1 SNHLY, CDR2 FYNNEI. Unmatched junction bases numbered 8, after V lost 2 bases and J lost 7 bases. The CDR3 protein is CASSELGTGLFEAFF. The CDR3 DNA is TGTGCCAGCAGTGAACTAGGGACAGGGCTTTTTGAAGCTTTCTTT.

CDR3 in DNA: TGTGCCAGCTCACCCGACAGGGATCGGGATGGCTACACCTTC. The encoded protein is CASSPDRDRDGYTF. The gene calls are TRBV18 and TRBJ1-2, with TRBD1 matching 7 bases. V gave up 3 bases and J gave up 6 bases; unmatched junction bases: 7. The CDR3 is 14 residues long. Germline V gene lookup returns CDR1 KGHSH and CDR2 LQKENI.

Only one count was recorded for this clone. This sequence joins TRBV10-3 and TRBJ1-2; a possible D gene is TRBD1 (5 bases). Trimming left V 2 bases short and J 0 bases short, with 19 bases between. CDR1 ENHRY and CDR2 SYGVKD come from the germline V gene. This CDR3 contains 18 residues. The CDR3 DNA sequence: TGTGCCATCAGTGAGCATGGGACGGGAGCAGAAGCTAACTATGGCTACACCTTC. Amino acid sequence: CAISEHGTGAEANYGYTF.

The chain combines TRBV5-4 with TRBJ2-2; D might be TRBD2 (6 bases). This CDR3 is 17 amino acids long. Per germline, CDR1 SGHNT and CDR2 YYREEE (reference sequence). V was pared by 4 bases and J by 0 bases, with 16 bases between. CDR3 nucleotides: TGTGCCAGCAGCCAGGGACTGGTAGAGTCGAACACCGGGGAGCTGTTTTTT. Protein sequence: CASSQGLVESNTGELFF.

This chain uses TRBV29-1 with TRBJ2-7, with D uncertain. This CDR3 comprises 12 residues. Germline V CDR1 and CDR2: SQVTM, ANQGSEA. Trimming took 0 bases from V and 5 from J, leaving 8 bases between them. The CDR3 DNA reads TGCAGCGTTGAAGATCAGTTTCACGAGCAGTACTTC. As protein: CSVEDQFHEQYF.

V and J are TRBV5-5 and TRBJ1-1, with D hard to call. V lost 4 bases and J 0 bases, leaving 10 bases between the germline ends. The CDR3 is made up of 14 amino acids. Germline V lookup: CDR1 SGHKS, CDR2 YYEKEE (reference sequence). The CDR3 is CASSPGVLNTEAFF. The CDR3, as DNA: TGTGCCAGCAGCCCCGGAGTCTTGAACACTGAAGCTTTCTTT.

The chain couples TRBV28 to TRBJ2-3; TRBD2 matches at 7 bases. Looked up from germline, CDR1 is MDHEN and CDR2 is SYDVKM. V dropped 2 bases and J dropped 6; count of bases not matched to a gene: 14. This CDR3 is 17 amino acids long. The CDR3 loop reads CASSLRGIAGIGDTQYF. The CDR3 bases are TGTGCCAGCAGTTTACGGGGGATAGCGGGTATCGGGGATACGCAGTATTTT.

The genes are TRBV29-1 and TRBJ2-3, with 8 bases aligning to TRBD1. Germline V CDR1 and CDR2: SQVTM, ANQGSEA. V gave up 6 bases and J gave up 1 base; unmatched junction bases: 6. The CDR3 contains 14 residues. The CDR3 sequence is CSVDGQGRTDTQYF. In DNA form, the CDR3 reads TGCAGCGTGGACGGACAGGGCCGCACAGATACGCAGTATTTT.

The CDR3 is CASSLWGQINTEAFF. The CDR3, as DNA: TGTGCCAGCAGTTTATGGGGACAGATCAACACTGAAGCTTTCTTT. The chain combines TRBV27 with TRBJ1-1, with TRBD1 matching 7 bases. V gave up 1 base and J gave up 2 bases; unmatched junction bases: 4. Germline V gene data show CDR1 as MNHEY and CDR2 as SMNVEV (reference sequence). The CDR3 extends over 15 amino acids.

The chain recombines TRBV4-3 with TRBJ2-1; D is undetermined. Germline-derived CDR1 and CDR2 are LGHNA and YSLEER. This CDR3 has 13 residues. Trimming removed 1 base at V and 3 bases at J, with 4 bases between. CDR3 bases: TGCGCCAGCAGCCAAGCTCGCTACAATGAGCAGTTCTTC. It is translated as CASSQARYNEQFF.

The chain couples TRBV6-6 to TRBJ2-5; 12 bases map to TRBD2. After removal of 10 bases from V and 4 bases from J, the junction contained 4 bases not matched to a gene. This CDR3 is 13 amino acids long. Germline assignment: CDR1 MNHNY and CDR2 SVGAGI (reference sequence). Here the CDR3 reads CATVGLAGETQYF. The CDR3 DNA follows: TGTGCCACAGTGGGACTAGCGGGAGAGACCCAGTACTTC.

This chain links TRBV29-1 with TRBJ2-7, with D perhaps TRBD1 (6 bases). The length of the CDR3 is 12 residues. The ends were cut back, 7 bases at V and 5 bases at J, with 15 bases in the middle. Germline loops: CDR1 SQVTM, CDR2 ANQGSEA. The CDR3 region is CSAVQQGHEQYF. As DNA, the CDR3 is TGCAGCGCAGTCCAACAGGGCCACGAGCAGTACTTC.

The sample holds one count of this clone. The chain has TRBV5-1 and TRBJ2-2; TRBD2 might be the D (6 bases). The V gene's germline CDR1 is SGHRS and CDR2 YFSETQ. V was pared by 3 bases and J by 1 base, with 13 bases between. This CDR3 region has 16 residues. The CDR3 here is CASSYGTDLNTGELFF. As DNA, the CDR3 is TGCGCCAGCAGCTACGGGACTGACTTGAACACCGGGGAGCTGTTTTTT.

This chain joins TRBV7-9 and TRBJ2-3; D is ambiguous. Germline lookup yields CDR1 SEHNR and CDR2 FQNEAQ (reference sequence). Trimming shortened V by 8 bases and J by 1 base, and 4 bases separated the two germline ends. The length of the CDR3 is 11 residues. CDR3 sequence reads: CASPGTDTQYF. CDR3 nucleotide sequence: TGTGCCAGCCCGGGCACAGATACGCAGTATTTT.

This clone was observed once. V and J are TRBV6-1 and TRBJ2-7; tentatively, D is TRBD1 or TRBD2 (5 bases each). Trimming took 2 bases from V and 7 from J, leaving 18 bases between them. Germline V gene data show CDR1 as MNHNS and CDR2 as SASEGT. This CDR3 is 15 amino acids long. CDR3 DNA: TGTGCCAGCAGTGAATACCGGGGCGCAGAGGAGGAGCAGTACTTC. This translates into CASSEYRGAEEEQYF.

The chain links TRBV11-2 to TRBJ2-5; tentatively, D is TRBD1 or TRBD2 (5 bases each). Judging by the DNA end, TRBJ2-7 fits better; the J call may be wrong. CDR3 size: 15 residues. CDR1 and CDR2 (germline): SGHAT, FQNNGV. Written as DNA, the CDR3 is TGTGCCAGCAGCCAGGCCTTGGGGGAAACGTACGAGCAGTACTTC. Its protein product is CASSQALGETYEQYF.

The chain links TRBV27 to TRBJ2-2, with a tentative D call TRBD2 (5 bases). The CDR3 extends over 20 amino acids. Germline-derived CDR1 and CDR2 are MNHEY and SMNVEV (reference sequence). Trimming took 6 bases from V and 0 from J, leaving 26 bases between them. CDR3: CASRLHSLTGISANTGELFF. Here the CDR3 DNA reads TGTGCCAGCAGATTACATTCCTTGACTGGTATTAGCGCGAACACCGGGGAGCTGTTTTTT.

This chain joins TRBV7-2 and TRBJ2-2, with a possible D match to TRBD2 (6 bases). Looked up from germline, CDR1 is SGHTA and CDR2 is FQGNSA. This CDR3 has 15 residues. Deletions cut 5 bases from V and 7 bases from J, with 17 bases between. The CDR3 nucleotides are TGTGCCAGCAGCCCGGGACTCCGGAACCTCGGGGAGCTGTTTTTT. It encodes CASSPGLRNLGELFF.

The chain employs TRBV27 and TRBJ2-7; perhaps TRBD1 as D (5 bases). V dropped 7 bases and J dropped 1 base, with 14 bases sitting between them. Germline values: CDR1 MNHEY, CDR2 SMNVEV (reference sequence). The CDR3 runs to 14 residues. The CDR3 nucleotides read TGTGCCAGCACTAACAGGTCAAGTTCCTACGAGCAGTACTTC. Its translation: CASTNRSSSYEQYF.

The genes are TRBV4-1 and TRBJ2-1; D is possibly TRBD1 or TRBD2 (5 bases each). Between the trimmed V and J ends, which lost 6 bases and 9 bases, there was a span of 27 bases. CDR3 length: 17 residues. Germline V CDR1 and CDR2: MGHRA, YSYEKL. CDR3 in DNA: TGCGCCAGCAGTCTTAGAAACCGGGTTGGGGGTCTCAGTGAGCAGTTCTTC. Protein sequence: CASSLRNRVGGLSEQFF.

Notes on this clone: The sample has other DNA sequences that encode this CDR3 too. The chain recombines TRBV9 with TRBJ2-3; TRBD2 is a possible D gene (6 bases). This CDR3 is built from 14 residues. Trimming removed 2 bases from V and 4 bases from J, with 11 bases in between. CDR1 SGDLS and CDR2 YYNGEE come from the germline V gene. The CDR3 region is CASSVVGGADTQYF. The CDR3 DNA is TGTGCCAGCAGCGTCGTCGGGGGAGCAGATACGCAGTATTTT.

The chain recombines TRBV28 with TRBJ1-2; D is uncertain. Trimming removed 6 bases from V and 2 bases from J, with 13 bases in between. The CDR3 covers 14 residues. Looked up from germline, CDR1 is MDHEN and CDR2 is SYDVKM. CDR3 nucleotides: TGTGCCAGCAGAATTAGAGCTTCCAACTATGGCTACACCTTC. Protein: CASRIRASNYGYTF.

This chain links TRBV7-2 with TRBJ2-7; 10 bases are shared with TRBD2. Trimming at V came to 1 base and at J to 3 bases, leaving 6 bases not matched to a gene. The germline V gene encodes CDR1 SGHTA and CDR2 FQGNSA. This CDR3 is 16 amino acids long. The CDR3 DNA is TGTGCCAGCAGCTTAGACTATAGGACTAGCGGCTACGAGCAGTACTTC. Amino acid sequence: CASSLDYRTSGYEQYF.

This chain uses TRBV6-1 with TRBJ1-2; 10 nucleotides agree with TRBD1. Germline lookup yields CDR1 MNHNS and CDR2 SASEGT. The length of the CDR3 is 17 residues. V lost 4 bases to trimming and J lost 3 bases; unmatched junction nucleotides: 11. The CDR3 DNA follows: TGTGCCAGCAGTGCCGGGACAGGGGCCAGAGAGGACTATGGCTACACCTTC. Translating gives CASSAGTGAREDYGYTF.